Shown below are 14 T cell receptor beta chains from a single sample sequenced in a study of Ad26.COV2.S vaccination and SARS-CoV-2 variants. The assay was immunoSEQ multiplex PCR, and TCRdb's table has in-frame clones only and misses some. The sample has about 400,000 clones, more than 85% seen once. Treatment defined: around 19 received Ad26.COV2.S at low or high dose, single or two shots; several received placebo; per-sample allocation not given. The investigators took samples on day 63 after the first vaccine or placebo injection. This sample comprised peripheral blood, obtained in a trial of Ad26.COV2.S vaccine versus placebo. These receptors originate from a person between 18 and 65 years old who received the Ad26.COV2.S COVID-19 vaccine or a placebo.

V usage is TRBV11-2 and J usage is TRBJ2-7, with 12 bases identical to TRBD1. Germline-derived CDR1 and CDR2 are SGHAT and FQNNGV. This CDR3 is 15 amino acids long. Losses at the gene ends were 2 bases for V and 7 bases for J; bases not matched to a gene: 6. CDR3 protein: CASSLMGQGAREQYF. The CDR3 DNA is TGTGCCAGCAGCTTAATGGGACAGGGGGCAAGGGAGCAGTACTTC.

V is TRBV19 and J is TRBJ1-5; D gene unclear. Trimming took 4 bases from V and 4 from J, leaving 5 bases between them. The CDR3 contains 12 residues. Germline V gene lookup returns CDR1 LNHDA and CDR2 SQIVND (reference sequence). The CDR3 region is CASSTQNQPQHF. The CDR3 DNA is TGTGCCAGTAGTACGCAGAATCAGCCCCAGCATTTT.

The sample holds a few counts of this clone. The CDR3 DNA sequence: TGTGCCATCAGTGAGAACGCAGGGTCCGTTGGATCACCCCTCCACTTT. Its translation: CAISENAGSVGSPLHF. The gene calls are TRBV10-3 and TRBJ1-6; TRBD1 is a possible D gene (5 bases). The germline CDR1 and CDR2 sequences are ENHRY and SYGVKD. The germline V and J ends were trimmed by 2 bases and 10 bases, with 18 bases remaining between them. This CDR3 region has 16 residues.

This rearrangement joins TRBV7-2 to TRBJ2-3; 10 bases are shared with TRBD2. The germline gives CDR1 SGHTA, CDR2 FQGNSA. The CDR3 sequence is 18 residues long. Trimming took 2 bases from V and 1 from J; bases not matched to a gene: 9. CDR3 loop: CASSLMGLAGAGTDTQYF. Written as DNA, the CDR3 is TGTGCCAGCAGCTTAATGGGCCTAGCGGGGGCTGGCACAGATACGCAGTATTTT.

The genes are TRBV5-4 and TRBJ2-5, with 13 nucleotides matching TRBD2. V lost 1 base, J lost 4 bases, and 1 base stayed unmatched. CDR1 is SGHNT and CDR2 is YYREEE in the germline V gene (reference sequence). The CDR3 extends over 15 amino acids. As DNA, the CDR3 is TGTGCCAGCAGCTTGACTAGCGGGGGGGCAGAGACCCAGTACTTC. Translation gives CASSLTSGGAETQYF.

The chain has TRBV2 and TRBJ2-3, with 13 bases aligning to TRBD2. CDR3 length: 18 amino acids. Trimming at V came to 6 bases and at J to 0 bases, leaving 9 bases not matched to a gene. CDR1 is SNHLY and CDR2 is FYNNEI in the germline V gene. This CDR3 reads CASSATSGGVISTDTQYF. The CDR3 DNA reads as TGTGCCAGCAGCGCTACTAGCGGGGGGGTCATTAGCACAGATACGCAGTATTTT. The full variable domain, rest sourced from reference TRBV2 and TRBJ2-3, is EPEVTQTPSHQVTQMGQEVILRCVPISNHLYFYWYRQILGQKVEFLVSFYNNEISEKSEIFDDQFSVERPDGSNFTLKIRSTKLEDSAMYFCASSATSGGVISTDTQYFGPGTRLTVL.

The CDR3 sequence: CASSVETGRGHGYTF. As DNA, the CDR3 is TGTGCCAGCAGCGTAGAGACAGGCAGGGGGCATGGCTACACCTTC. V usage is TRBV9 and J usage is TRBJ1-2, with 8 nucleotides matching TRBD1. Germline-derived CDR1 and CDR2 are SGDLS and YYNGEE. With V trimmed by 0 bases and J by 6 bases, 7 bases remained unmatched. The CDR3 has 15 residues.

This rearrangement joins TRBV18 to TRBJ2-1; D unresolved. Germline CDR1 and CDR2: KGHSH and LQKENI. The CDR3 is 12 amino acids. V shed 3 bases and J shed 7 bases, with 7 bases lying between them. CDR3: CASSPVGNEQFF. CDR3 in DNA: TGTGCCAGCTCACCTGTAGGAAATGAGCAGTTCTTC.

The CDR3: CASSLNPGQGGQPQHF. CDR3 bases: TGCGCCAGCAGCTTAAATCCGGGACAGGGGGGCCAGCCCCAGCATTTT. This chain connects TRBV5-1 to TRBJ1-5, with TRBD1 identical over 11 bases. V was clipped by 2 bases and J by 7 bases; unmatched bases: 8. CDR3 length equals 16 residues. In germline, CDR1 is SGHRS, CDR2 YFSETQ.

The chain uses TRBV5-1 and TRBJ1-4, with unresolved D. Germline lookup yields CDR1 SGHRS and CDR2 YFSETQ. Trimming took off 0 bases at V and 5 bases at J, with 8 bases between the two ends. CDR3 size: 14 residues. As DNA, the CDR3 is TGCGCCAGCAGCTTGGTTGGTGCCAATGAAAAACTGTTTTTT. This gives the protein CASSLVGANEKLFF.

The V gene is TRBV12-5, the J gene TRBJ1-1; a possible D gene is TRBD1 (5 bases). Germline loops: CDR1 LGHNT, CDR2 FRNRAP. This CDR3 is 14 amino acids long. Trimming pared 1 base from V and 7 bases from J, leaving 13 bases between. CDR3 DNA sequence: TGTGCTAGTGGTTTGGGGGCGGGGCGGAGTGAAGCTTTCTTT. Translated: CASGLGAGRSEAFF.

This clone showed up just a few times. The chain couples TRBV18 to TRBJ1-1; no clear D gene. The CDR3 sequence is 14 residues long. Looked up from germline, CDR1 is KGHSH and CDR2 is LQKENI. V was shortened by 1 base and J by 7 bases, with 13 bases between the two germline ends. The CDR3: CASSPRSGDGEAFF. DNA of the CDR3: TGTGCCAGCTCACCACGCTCTGGAGACGGTGAAGCTTTCTTT.

The chain uses TRBV5-6 and TRBJ1-4; D is ambiguous. Germline CDR1 SGHDT, CDR2 YYEEEE. V was clipped by 3 bases and J by 2 bases, with 14 bases between them. The CDR3 loop spans 16 amino acids. CDR3 in DNA: TGTGCCAGCAGCTCCGGGATACTGAATACTAATGAAAAACTGTTTTTT. Protein sequence: CASSSGILNTNEKLFF.

V is TRBV5-4 and J is TRBJ2-7; D gene ambiguous. V gave up 4 bases and J gave up 4 bases, with 6 bases separating them. Germline V CDR1 and CDR2: SGHNT, YYREEE (reference sequence). There are 11 residues in the CDR3. The CDR3 DNA follows: TGTGCCAGCAGCGTAAAATACGAGCAGTACTTC. Its protein is CASSVKYEQYF. Filled out from reference TRBV5-4 and TRBJ2-7, the complete variable domain reads ETGVTQSPTHLIKTRGQQVTLRCSSQSGHNTVSWYQQALGQGPQFIFQYYREEENGRGNFPPRFSGLQFPNYSSELNVNALELDDSALYLCASSVKYEQYFGPGTRLTVT.